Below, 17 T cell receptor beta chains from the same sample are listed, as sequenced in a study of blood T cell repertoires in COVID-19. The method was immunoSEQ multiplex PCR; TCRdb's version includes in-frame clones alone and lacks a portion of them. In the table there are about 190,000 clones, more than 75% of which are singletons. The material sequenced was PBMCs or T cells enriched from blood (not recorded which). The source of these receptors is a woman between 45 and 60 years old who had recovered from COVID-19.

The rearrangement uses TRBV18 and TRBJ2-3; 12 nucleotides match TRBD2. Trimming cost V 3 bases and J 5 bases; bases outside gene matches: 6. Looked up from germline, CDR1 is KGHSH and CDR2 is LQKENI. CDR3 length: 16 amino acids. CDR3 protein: CASSPPSGRAIDTQYF. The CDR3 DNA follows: TGTGCCAGCTCACCCCCTAGCGGGAGGGCCATAGATACGCAGTATTTT.

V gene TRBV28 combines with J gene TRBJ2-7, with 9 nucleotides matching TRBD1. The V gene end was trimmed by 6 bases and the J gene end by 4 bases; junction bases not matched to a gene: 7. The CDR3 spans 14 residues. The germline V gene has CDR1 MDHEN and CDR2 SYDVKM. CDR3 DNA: TGTGCCAGCAGCCTAACAGGGGGCTCGTACGAGCAGTACTTC. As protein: CASSLTGGSYEQYF.

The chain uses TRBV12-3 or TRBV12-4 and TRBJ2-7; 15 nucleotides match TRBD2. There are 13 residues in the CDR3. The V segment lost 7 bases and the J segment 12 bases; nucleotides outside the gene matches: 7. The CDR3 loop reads CASTGLAGGPPYF. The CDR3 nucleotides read TGTGCCAGCACCGGACTAGCGGGAGGGCCCCCGTACTTC.

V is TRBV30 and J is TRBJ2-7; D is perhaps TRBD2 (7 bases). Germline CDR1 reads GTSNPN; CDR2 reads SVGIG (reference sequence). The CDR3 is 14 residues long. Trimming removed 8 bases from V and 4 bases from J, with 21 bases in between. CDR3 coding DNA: TGTGCCGGGTCGAGGGGGGGAGCGACGTACGAGCAGTACTTC. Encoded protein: CAGSRGGATYEQYF.

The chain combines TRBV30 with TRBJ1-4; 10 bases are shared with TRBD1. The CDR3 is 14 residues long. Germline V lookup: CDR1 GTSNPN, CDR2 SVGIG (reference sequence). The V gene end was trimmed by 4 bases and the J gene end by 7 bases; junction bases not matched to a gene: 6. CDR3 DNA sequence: TGTGCCTGGACCAGACAGGGGGCGGGTGAAAAACTGTTTTTT. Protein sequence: CAWTRQGAGEKLFF.

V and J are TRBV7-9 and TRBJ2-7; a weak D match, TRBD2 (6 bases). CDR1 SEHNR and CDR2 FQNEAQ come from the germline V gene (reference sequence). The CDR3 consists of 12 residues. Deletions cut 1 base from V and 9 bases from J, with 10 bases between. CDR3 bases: TGTGCCAGCAGCTTAGTCGGAGGGTTGCAGTACTTC. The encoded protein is CASSLVGGLQYF.

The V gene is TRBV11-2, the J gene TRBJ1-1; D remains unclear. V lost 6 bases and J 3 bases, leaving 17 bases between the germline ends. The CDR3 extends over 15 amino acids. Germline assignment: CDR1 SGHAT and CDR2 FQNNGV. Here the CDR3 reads CASRPWGGRDTEAFF. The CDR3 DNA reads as TGTGCCAGCAGGCCTTGGGGAGGGCGGGACACTGAAGCTTTCTTT.

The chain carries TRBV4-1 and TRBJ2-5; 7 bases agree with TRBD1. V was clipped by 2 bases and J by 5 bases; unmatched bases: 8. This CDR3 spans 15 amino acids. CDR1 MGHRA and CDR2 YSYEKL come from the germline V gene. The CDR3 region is CASSQTPRGMETQYF. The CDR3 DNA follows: TGCGCCAGCAGCCAAACGCCCAGGGGGATGGAGACCCAGTACTTC.

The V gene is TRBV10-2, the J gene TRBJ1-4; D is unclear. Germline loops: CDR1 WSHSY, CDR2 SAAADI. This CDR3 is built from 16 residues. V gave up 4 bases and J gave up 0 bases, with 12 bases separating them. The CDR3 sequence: CASSAHRFATNEKLFF. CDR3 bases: TGCGCCAGCAGTGCTCACAGATTTGCAACTAATGAAAAACTGTTTTTT.

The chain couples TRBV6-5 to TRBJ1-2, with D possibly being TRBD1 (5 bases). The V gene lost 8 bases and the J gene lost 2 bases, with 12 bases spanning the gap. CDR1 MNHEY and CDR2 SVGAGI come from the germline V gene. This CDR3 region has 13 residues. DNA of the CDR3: TGTGCCAGCTCCACAGGACCCAACTATGGCTACACCTTC. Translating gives CASSTGPNYGYTF.

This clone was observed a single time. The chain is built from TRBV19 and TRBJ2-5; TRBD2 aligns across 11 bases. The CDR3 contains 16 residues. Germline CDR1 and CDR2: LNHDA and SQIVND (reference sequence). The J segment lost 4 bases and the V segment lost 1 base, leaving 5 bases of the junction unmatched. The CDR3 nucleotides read TGTGCCAGTAGTATAGGGTTACTAGCGGGAGTAGAGACCCAGTACTTC. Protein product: CASSIGLLAGVETQYF.

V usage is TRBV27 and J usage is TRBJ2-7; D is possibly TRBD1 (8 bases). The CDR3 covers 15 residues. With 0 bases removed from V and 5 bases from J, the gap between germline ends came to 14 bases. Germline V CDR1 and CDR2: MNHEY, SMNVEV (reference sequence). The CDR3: CASSLSNRGGDEQYF. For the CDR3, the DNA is TGTGCCAGCAGTTTATCGAACAGGGGGGGGGACGAGCAGTACTTC.

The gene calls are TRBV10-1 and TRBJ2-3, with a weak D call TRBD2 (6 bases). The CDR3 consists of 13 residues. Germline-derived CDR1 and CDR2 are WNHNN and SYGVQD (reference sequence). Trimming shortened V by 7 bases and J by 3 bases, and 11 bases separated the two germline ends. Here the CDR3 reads CASMASATDTQYF. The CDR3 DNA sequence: TGCGCCAGCATGGCTAGCGCGACAGATACGCAGTATTTT.

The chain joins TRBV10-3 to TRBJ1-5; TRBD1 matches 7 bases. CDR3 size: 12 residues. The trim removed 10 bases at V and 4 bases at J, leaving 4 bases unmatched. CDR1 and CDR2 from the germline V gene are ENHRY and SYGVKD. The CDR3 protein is CATGQANQPQHF. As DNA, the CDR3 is TGTGCCACAGGACAGGCAAATCAGCCCCAGCATTTT.

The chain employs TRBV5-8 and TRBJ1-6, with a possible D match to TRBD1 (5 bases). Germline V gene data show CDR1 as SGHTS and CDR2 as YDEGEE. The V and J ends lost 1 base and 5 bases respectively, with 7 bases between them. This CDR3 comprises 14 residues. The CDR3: CASSLQGNNSPLHF. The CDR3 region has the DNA TGTGCCAGCAGCTTGCAGGGCAATAATTCACCCCTCCACTTT.

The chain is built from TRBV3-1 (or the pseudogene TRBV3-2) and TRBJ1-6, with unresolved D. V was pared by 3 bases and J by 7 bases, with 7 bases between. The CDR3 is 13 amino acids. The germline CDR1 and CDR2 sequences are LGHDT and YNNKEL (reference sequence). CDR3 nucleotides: TGTGCCAGCAGCCAGGTCGGGAATTCACCCCTCCACTTT. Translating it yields CASSQVGNSPLHF.

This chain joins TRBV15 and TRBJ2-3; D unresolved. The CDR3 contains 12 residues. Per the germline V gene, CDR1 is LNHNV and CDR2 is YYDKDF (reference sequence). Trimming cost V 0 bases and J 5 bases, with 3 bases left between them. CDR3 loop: CATSRDRDTQYF. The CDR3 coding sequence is TGTGCCACCAGCAGAGACCGAGATACGCAGTATTTT.